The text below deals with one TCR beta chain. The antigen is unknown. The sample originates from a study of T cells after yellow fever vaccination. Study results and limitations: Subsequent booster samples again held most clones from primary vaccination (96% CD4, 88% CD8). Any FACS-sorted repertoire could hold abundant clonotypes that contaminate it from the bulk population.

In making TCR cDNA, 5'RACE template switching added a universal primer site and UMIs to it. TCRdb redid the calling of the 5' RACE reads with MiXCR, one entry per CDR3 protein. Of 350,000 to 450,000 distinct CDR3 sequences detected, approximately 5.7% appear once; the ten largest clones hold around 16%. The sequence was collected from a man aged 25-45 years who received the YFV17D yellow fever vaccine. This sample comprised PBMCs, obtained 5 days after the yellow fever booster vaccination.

The CDR3 nucleotides are TGTGCCAGCAGCAGTCGGACAGGGGGCGATGAAAAACTGTTTTTT. Translating gives CASSSRTGGDEKLFF. The J gene is TRBJ1-4, the V gene TRBV21-1; no check of the table's D call, TRBD1, against the DNA was made. TRBV21-1 constitutes a pseudogene. The CDR3 consists of 15 residues.